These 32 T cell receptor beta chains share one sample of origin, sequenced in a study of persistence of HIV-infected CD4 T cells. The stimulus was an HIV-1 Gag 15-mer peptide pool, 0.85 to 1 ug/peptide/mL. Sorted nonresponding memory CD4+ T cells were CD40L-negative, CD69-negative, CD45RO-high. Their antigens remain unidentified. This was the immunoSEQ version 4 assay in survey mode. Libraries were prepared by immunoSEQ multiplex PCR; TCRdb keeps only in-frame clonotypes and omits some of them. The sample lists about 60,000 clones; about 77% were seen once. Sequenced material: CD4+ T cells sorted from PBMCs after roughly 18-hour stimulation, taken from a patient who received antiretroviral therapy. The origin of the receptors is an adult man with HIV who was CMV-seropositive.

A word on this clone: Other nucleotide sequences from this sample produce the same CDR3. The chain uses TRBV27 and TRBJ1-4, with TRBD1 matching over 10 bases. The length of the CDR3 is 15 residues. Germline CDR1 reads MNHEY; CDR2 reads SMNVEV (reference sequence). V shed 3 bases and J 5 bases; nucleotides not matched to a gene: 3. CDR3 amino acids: CASSLVGQGNEKLFF. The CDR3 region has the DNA TGTGCCAGCAGTTTGGTGGGACAGGGGAATGAAAAACTGTTTTTT.

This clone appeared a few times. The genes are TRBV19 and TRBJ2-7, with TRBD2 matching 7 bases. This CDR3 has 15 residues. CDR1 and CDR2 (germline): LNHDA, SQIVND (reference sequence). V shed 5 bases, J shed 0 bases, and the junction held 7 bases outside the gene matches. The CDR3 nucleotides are TGTGCCAGTAGTCCCTTCGGGGGGAGCTCCTACGAGCAGTACTTC. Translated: CASSPFGGSSYEQYF.

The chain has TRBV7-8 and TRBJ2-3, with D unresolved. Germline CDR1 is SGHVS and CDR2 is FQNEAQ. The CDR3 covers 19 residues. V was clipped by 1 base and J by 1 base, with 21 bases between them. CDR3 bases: TGTGCCAGCAGCTTAGTAGCACCCCCGGCTCGGTTCCGCACAGATACGCAGTATTTT. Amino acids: CASSLVAPPARFRTDTQYF.

CDR3 nucleotides: TGCAGCGCCCTAGGACGAGGCAACACTGAAGCTTTCTTT. Protein: CSALGRGNTEAFF. The J gene is TRBJ1-1, the V gene TRBV29-1; D is uncertain. CDR1 SQVTM and CDR2 ANQGSEA come from the germline V gene. The CDR3 has 13 residues. Trimming shortened V by 7 bases and J by 2 bases, and 14 bases separated the two germline ends.

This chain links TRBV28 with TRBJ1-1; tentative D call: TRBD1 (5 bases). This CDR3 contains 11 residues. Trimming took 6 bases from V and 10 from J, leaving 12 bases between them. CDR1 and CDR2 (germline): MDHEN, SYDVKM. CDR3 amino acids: CASRRDLAAFF. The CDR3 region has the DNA TGTGCCAGCAGGCGGGACTTGGCAGCTTTCTTT.

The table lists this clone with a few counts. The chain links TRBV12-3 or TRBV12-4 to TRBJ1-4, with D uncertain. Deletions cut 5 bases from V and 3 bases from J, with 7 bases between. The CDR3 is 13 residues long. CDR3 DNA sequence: TGTGCCAGCAGTCTGGGGTCTAATGAAAAACTGTTTTTT. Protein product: CASSLGSNEKLFF.

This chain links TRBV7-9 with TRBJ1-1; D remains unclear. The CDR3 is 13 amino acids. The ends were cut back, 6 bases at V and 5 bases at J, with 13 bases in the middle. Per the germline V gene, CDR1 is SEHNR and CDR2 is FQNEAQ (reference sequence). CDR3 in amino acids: CASSRGSGTEAFF. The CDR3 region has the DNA TGTGCCAGCAGTCGGGGTAGCGGGACTGAAGCTTTCTTT.

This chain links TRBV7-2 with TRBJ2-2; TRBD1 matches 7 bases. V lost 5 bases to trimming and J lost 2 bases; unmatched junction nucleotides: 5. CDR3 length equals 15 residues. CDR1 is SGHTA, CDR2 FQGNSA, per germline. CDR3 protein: CASSAGQANTGELFF. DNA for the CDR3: TGTGCCAGCAGCGCCGGACAGGCAAACACCGGGGAGCTGTTTTTT.

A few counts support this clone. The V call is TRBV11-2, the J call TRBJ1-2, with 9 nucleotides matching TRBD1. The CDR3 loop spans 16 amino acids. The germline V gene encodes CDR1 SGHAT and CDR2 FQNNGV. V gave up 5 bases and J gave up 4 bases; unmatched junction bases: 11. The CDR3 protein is CASSVGQGRVAYGYTF. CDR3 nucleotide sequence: TGTGCCAGCAGCGTAGGACAGGGGAGGGTGGCCTATGGCTACACCTTC.

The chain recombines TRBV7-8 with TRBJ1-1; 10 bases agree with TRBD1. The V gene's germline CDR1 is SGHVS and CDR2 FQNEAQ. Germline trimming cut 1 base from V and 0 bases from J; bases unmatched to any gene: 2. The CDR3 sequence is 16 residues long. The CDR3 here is CASSLGDRGLNTEAFF. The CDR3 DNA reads TGTGCCAGCAGCTTAGGGGACAGGGGATTGAACACTGAAGCTTTCTTT.

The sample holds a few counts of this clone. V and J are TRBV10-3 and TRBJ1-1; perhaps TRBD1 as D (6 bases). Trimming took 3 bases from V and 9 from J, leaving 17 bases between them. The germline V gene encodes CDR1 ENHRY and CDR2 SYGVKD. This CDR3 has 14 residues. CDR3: CAISERGAQGKAFF. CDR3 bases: TGTGCCATCAGTGAAAGGGGGGCGCAGGGAAAAGCTTTCTTT.

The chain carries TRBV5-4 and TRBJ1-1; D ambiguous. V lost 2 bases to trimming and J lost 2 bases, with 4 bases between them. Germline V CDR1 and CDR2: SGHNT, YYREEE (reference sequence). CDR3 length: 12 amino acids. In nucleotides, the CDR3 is TGTGCCAGCAGCTTTAAAAACACTGAAGCTTTCTTT. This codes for CASSFKNTEAFF.

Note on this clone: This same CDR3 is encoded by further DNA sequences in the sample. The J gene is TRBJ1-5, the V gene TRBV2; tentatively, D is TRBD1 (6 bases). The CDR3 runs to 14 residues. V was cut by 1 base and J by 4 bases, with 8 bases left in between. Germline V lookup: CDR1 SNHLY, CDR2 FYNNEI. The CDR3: CASSEGRGNQPQHF. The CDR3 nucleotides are TGTGCCAGCAGTGAAGGCAGGGGTAATCAGCCCCAGCATTTT.

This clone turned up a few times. The CDR3 is CASTGTENTEAFF. The DNA for the CDR3 is TGTGCCAGCACCGGGACAGAGAACACTGAAGCTTTCTTT. The rearrangement links TRBV2 to TRBJ1-1, with 7 bases aligning to TRBD1. Trimming at V came to 7 bases and at J to 1 base, leaving 3 bases not matched to a gene. CDR3 length: 13 amino acids. The V gene's germline CDR1 is SNHLY and CDR2 FYNNEI.

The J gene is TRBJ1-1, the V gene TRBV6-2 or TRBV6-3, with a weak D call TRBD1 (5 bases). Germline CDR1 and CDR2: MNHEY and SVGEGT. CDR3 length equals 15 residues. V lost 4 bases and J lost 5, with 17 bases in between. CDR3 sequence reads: CASSFPGARGTEAFF. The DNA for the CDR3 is TGTGCCAGCAGTTTCCCCGGGGCACGGGGGACTGAAGCTTTCTTT.

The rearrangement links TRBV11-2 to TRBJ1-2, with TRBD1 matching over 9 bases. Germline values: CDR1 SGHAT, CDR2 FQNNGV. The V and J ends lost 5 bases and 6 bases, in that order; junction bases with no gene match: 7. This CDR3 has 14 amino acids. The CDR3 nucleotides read TGTGCCAGCAGCCTCGACAGGGGGAGAGATGGCTACACCTTC. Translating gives CASSLDRGRDGYTF.

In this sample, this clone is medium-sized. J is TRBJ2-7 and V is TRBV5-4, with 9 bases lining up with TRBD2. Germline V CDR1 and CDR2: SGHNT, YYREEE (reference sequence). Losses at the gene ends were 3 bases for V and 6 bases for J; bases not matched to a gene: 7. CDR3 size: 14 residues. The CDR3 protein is CASSSSGDVREQYF. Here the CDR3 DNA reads TGTGCCAGCAGCTCTAGCGGGGATGTTCGCGAGCAGTACTTC.

CDR3 amino acids: CSVGGGGNQPQHF. In nucleotides, the CDR3 is TGCAGCGTTGGGGGGGGCGGCAATCAGCCCCAGCATTTT. The chain carries TRBV29-1 and TRBJ1-5; maybe TRBD1 (6 bases). V lost 4 bases and J 2 bases, leaving 9 bases between the germline ends. Germline V gene sequence: CDR1 SQVTM, CDR2 ANQGSEA. The length of the CDR3 is 13 residues.

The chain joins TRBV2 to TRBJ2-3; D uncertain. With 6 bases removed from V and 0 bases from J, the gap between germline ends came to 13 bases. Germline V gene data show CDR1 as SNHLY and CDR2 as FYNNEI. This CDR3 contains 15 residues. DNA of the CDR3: TGTGCCAGCAGCCTAACAGAGCCTAGCACAGATACGCAGTATTTT. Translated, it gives CASSLTEPSTDTQYF.

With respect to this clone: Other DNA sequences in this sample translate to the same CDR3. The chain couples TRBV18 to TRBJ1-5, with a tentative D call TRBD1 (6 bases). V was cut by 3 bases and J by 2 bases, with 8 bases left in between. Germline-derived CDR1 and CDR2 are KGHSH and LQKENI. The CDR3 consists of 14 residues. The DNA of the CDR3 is TGTGCCAGCTCACCGGGGGGCCGCAATCAGCCCCAGCATTTT. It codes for CASSPGGRNQPQHF.

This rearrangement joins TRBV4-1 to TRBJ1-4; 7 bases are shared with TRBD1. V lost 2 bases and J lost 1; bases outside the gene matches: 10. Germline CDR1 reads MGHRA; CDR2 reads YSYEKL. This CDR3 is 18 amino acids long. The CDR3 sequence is CASSQLEGASRTNEKLFF. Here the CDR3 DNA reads TGCGCCAGCAGCCAACTTGAGGGGGCAAGTCGAACTAATGAAAAACTGTTTTTT.

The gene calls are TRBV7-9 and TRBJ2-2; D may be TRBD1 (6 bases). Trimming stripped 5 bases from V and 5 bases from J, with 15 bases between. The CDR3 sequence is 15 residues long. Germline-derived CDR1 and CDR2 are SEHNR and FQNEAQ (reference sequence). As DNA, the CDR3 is TGTGCCAGCAGCCCCGCCAGGGGCGTTACCGGGGAGCTGTTTTTT. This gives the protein CASSPARGVTGELFF.

The CDR3 DNA reads as TGTGCCAGCAGGGTGGGTTTGGGTGAAAAACTGTTTTTT. As protein: CASRVGLGEKLFF. The V call is TRBV12-3 or TRBV12-4, the J call TRBJ1-4; D unresolved. The CDR3 totals 13 residues. The V end lost 6 bases, the J end lost 7 bases, and 12 bases lay between the germline ends.

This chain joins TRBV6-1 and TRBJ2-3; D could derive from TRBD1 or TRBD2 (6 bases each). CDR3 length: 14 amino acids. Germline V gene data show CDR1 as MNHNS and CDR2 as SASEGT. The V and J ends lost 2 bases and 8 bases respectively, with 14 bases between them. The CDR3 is CASSEWGARGTQYF. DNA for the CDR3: TGTGCCAGCAGTGAATGGGGGGCCCGTGGTACGCAGTATTTT.

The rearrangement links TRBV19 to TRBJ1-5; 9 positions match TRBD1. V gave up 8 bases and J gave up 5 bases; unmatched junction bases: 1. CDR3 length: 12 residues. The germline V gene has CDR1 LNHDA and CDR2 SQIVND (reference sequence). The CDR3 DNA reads TGTGCCAGTCGACAGGGGGATCAGCCCCAGCATTTT. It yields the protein CASRQGDQPQHF.

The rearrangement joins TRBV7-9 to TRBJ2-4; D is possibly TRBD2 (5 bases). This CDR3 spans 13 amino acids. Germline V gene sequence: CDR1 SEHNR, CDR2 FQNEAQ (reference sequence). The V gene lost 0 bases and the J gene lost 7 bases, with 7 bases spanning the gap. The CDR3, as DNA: TGTGCCAGCAGCTTAGCGACGGGGAACATTCAGTACTTC. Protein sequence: CASSLATGNIQYF. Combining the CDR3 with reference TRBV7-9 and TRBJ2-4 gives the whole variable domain DTGVSQNPRHKITKRGQNVTFRCDPISEHNRLYWYRQTLGQGPEFLTYFQNEAQLEKSRLLSDRFSAERPKGSFSTLEIQRTEQGDSAMYLCASSLATGNIQYFGAGTRLSVL.

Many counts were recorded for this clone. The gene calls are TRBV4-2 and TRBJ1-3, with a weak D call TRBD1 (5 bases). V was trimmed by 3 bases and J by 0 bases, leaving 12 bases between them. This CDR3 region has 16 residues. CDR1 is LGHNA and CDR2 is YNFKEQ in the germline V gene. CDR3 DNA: TGTGCCAGCAGCCAGGGGACGCTGGGCTCTGGAAACACCATATATTTT. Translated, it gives CASSQGTLGSGNTIYF.

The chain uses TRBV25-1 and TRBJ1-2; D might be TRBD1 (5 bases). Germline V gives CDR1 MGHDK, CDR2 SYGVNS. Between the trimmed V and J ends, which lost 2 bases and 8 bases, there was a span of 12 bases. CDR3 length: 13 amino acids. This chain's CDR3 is CASSEGTRIGYTF. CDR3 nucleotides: TGTGCCAGCAGTGAAGGGACTAGAATAGGCTACACCTTC.

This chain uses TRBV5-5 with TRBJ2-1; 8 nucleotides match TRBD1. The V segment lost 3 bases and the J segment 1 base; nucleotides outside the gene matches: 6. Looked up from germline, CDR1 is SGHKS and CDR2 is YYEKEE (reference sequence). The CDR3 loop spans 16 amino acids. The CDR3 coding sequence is TGTGCCAGCAGCTCCCCGACAGGGGTTTCCTACAATGAGCAGTTCTTC. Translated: CASSSPTGVSYNEQFF.

CDR3 residues: CASSIRQGAHNEQFF. For the CDR3, the DNA is TGTGCCAGTAGTATCCGACAGGGGGCGCACAATGAGCAGTTCTTC. The chain combines TRBV19 with TRBJ2-1; TRBD1 matches 10 bases. The CDR3 spans 15 residues. Germline assignment: CDR1 LNHDA and CDR2 SQIVND (reference sequence). Trimming removed 3 bases from V and 5 bases from J; junction bases left unmatched: 4.

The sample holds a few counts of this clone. CDR3 in DNA: TGTGCCAGTAGTATAGGAGGCGGGGCTACCACCGGGGAGCTGTTTTTT. As protein: CASSIGGGATTGELFF. The chain has TRBV19 and TRBJ2-2, with D perhaps TRBD2 (6 bases). V lost 1 base and J lost 4, with 13 bases in between. The CDR3 totals 16 residues. Germline V CDR1 and CDR2: LNHDA, SQIVND (reference sequence).

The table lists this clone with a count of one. Here the CDR3 reads CATSDPTGLTGELFF. CDR3 coding DNA: TGTGCCACCAGTGACCCAACAGGGCTCACCGGGGAGCTGTTTTTT. This sequence joins TRBV24-1 and TRBJ2-2; possibly TRBD1 for D (6 bases). Germline V gene data show CDR1 as KGHDR and CDR2 as SFDVKD. The V end lost 4 bases, the J end lost 4 bases, and 12 bases lay between the germline ends. CDR3 size: 15 residues.